The source of this T cell receptor (beta chain) is a study of blood T cell repertoires in COVID-19. In the authors' methods: Using reference gene primer amplification, nucleated cell counts were estimated. Sequenced by immunoSEQ multiplex PCR; TCRdb stores in-frame clones only, minus some. Clonal size and the V and J genes are those of that table, whereas D and trimming came from the DNA. Of roughly 200,000 clones listed, 79% are singletons. This CDR3 comprises 15 residues. Trimming cost V 0 bases and J 10 bases; bases outside gene matches: 9. Germline V lookup: CDR1 SGHNT, CDR2 YYREEE (reference sequence).

This TCR derives from a woman aged 40 to 55 with COVID-19, enrolled during active disease. J is TRBJ2-5 and V is TRBV5-4; 10 bases are a match to TRBD1. Sequencing was performed on peripheral blood. In DNA, the CDR3 is TGTGCCAGCAGCTTGGCCGGGACAGGGGTAACGGACCAGTACTTC. Residues: CASSLAGTGVTDQYF.